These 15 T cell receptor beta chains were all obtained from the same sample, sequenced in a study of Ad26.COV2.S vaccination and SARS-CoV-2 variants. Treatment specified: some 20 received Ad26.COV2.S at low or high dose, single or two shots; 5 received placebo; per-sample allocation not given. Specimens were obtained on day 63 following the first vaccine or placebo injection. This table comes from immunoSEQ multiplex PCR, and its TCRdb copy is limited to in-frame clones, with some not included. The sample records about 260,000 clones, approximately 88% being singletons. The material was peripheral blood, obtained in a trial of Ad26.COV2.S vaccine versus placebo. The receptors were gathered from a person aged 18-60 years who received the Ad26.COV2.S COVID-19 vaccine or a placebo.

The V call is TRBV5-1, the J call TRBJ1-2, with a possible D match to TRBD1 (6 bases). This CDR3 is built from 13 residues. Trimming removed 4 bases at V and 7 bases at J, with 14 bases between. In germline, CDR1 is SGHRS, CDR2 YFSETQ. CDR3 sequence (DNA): TGCGCCAGCAGCACCCGACAGGCTGGTGGCTACACCTTC. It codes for CASSTRQAGGYTF.

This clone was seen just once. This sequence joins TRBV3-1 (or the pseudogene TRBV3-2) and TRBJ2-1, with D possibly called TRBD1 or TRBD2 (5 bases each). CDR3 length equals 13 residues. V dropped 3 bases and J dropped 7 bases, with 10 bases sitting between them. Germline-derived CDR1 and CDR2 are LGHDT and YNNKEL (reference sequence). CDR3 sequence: CASSQGTANEQFF. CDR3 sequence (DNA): TGTGCCAGCAGCCAGGGGACGGCAAATGAGCAGTTCTTC.

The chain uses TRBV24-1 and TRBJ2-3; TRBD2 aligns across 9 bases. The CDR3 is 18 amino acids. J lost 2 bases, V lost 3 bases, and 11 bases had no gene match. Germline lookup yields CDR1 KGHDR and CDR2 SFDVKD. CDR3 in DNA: TGTGCCACCAGTGATGCCCCAGGGGCGGGAGGGCCCACAGATACGCAGTATTTT. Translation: CATSDAPGAGGPTDTQYF.

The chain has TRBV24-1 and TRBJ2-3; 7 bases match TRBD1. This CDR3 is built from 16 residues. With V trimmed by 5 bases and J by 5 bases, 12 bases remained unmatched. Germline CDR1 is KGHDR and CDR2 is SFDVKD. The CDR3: CATSVYVTGAGDTQYF. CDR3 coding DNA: TGTGCCACCAGTGTTTACGTAACAGGGGCCGGAGATACGCAGTATTTT.

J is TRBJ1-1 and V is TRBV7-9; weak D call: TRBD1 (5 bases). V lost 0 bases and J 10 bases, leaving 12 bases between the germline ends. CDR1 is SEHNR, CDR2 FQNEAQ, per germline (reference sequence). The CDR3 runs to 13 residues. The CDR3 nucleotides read TGTGCCAGCAGCTTAGCGATTGAGGGACGAGCTTTCTTT. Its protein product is CASSLAIEGRAFF.

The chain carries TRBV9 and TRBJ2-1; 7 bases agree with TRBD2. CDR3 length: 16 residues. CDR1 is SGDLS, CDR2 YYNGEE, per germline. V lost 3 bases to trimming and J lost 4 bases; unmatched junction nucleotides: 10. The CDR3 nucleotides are TGTGCCAGCAGCGAGGGGTTGGGTAGCGGGTACAATGAGCAGTTCTTC. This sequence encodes CASSEGLGSGYNEQFF.

The CDR3 reads CASSESVSGYTF. The CDR3 bases are TGTGCCAGCAGTGAGTCTGTTTCCGGCTACACCTTC. The chain is built from TRBV2 and TRBJ1-2; D unclear. This CDR3 has 12 amino acids. V was clipped by 3 bases and J by 8 bases, with 10 bases between them. Germline CDR1 reads SNHLY; CDR2 reads FYNNEI.

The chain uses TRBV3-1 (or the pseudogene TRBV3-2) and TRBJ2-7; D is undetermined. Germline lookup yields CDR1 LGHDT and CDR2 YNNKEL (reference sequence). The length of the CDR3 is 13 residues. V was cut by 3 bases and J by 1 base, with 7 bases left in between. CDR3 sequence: CASSHSRSYEQYV. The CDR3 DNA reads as TGTGCCAGCAGCCATTCTAGATCCTACGAGCAGTACGTC.

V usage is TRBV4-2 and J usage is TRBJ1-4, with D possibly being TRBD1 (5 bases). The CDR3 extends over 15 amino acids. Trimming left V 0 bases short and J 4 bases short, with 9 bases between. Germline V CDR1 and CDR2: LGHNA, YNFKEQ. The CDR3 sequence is CASSQEGGGNEKLFF. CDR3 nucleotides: TGTGCCAGCAGCCAAGAAGGTGGGGGTAATGAAAAACTGTTTTTT.

The CDR3 is CASSLRSETQYF. The CDR3 nucleotides read TGTGCCAGCTCACTAAGGTCGGAGACCCAGTACTTC. The chain links TRBV18 to TRBJ2-5; D is uncertain. CDR3 length equals 12 residues. Deletions cut 4 bases from V and 5 bases from J, with 8 bases between. Germline assignment: CDR1 KGHSH and CDR2 LQKENI. Full variable domain (outside the CDR3, taken from reference TRBV18 and TRBJ2-5): NAGVMQNPRHLVRRRGQEARLRCSPMKGHSHVYWYRQLPEEGLKFMVYLQKENIIDESGMPKERFSAEFPKEGPSILRIQQVVRGDSAAYFCASSLRSETQYFGPGTRLLVL.

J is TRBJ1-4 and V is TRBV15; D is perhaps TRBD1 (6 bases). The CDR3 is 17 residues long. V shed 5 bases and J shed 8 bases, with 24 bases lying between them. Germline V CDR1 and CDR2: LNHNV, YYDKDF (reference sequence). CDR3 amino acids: CATSRGGGVRIGEKLFF. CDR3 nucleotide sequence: TGTGCCACCAGCCGAGGGGGAGGGGTCAGGATAGGCGAAAAACTGTTTTTT.

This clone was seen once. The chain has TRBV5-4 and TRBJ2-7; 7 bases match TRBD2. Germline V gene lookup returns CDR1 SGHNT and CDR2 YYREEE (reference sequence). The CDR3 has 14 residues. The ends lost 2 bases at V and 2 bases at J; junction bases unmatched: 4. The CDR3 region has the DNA TGTGCCAGCAGCTTTCGGGGAGGGCCCTACGAGCAGTACGTC. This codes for CASSFRGGPYEQYV.

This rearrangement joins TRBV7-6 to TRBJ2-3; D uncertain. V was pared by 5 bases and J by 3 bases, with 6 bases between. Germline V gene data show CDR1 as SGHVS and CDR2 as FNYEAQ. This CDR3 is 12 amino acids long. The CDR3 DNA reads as TGTGCCAGCAGCCGCCGAACAGATACGCAGTATTTT. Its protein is CASSRRTDTQYF.

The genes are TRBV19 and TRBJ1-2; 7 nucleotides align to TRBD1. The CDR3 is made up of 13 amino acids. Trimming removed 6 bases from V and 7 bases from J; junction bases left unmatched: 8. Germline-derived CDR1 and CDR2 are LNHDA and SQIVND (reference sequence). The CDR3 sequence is CASSPDRVGGYTF. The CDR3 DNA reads TGTGCCAGTAGCCCTGACAGGGTCGGTGGCTACACCTTC.

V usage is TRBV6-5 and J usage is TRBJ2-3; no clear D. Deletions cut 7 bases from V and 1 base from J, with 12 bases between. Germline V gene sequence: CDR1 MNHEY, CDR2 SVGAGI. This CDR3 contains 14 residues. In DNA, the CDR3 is TGTGCCAGCACTCAAAAGAGCGGCACAGATACGCAGTATTTT. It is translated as CASTQKSGTDTQYF.